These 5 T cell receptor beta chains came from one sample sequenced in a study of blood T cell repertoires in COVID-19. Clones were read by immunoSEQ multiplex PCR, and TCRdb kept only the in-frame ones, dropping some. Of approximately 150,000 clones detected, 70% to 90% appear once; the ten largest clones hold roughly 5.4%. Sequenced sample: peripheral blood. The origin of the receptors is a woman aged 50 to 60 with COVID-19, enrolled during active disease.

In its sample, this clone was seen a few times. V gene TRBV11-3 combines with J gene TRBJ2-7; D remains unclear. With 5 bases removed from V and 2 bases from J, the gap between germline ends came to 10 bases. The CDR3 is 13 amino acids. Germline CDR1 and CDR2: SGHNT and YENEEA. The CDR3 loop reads CASSLGSTYEQYF. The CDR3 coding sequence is TGTGCCAGCAGCCTCGGGTCCACCTACGAGCAGTACTTC.

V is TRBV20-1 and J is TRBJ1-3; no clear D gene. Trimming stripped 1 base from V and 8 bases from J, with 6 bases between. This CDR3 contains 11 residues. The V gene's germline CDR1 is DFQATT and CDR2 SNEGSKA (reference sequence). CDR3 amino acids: CSARVVDTIYF. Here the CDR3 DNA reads TGCAGTGCTAGAGTTGTAGACACCATATATTTT.

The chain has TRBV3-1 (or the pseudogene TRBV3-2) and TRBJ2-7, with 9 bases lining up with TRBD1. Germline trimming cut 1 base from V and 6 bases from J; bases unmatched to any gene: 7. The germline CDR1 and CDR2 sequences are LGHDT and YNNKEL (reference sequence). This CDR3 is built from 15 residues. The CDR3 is CASSQGRTGASEQYF. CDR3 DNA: TGTGCCAGCAGCCAAGGGAGGACAGGGGCTAGCGAGCAGTACTTC.

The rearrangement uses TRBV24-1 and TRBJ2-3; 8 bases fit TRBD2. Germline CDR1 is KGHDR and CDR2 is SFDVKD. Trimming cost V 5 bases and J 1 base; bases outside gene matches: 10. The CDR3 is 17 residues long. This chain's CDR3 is CATSGPGSGGRTDTQYF. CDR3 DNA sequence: TGTGCCACCAGTGGCCCCGGCAGCGGGGGCCGCACAGATACGCAGTATTTT.

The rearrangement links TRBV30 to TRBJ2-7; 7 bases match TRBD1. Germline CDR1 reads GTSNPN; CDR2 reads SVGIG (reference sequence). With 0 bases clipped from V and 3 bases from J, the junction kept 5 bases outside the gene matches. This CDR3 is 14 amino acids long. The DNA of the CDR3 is TGTGCCTGGAGTGTAGGCGCAGGGGGCTACGAGCAGTACTTC. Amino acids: CAWSVGAGGYEQYF.